The 18 T cell receptor beta chains below come from one sample, sequenced in a study of T cell clones after liver transplantation. Sequenced by immunoSEQ multiplex PCR; TCRdb stores in-frame clones only, minus some. The sample carries roughly 53,000 clones, 70% to 75% recorded once. The sequencing used CD4+ T cells from blood, collected at the 22-month timepoint. The origin of the receptors is a human patient who received a liver transplant. Some T cells here may be from the graft donor.

The chain couples TRBV4-2 to TRBJ2-3; either TRBD1 or TRBD2 may supply D (5 bases each). The V end lost 7 bases, the J end lost 14 bases, and 19 bases lay between the germline ends. The CDR3 runs 12 residues. Germline V gene lookup returns CDR1 LGHNA and CDR2 YNFKEQ. The CDR3 is CASNSGTGLRYF. The CDR3 region has the DNA TGTGCCAGCAACTCCGGGACCGGGCTAAGGTATTTT.

The genes are TRBV6-1 and TRBJ2-7, with D perhaps TRBD1 (5 bases). The germline V and J ends were trimmed by 3 bases and 2 bases, with 14 bases remaining between them. The CDR3 totals 15 residues. Germline CDR1 reads MNHNS; CDR2 reads SASEGT. As DNA, the CDR3 is TGTGCCAGCAGTGATTCGGGCAGGGCCCCCTACGAGCAGTACTTC. This translates into CASSDSGRAPYEQYF.

This clone has only a few counts. The chain recombines TRBV18 with TRBJ1-1, with 7 positions matching TRBD1. The germline CDR1 and CDR2 sequences are KGHSH and LQKENI. This CDR3 is built from 15 residues. The trim removed 4 bases at V and 5 bases at J, leaving 10 bases unmatched. The CDR3 sequence: CASSLNDQGGTEAFF. The CDR3 DNA reads as TGTGCCAGCTCACTTAACGATCAGGGGGGAACTGAAGCTTTCTTT.

This clone came up a few times. The gene calls are TRBV6-4 and TRBJ1-1; D is unclear. The CDR3 is 15 residues long. Trimming took 6 bases from V and 1 from J, leaving 15 bases between them. Germline values: CDR1 MRHNA, CDR2 SNTAGT. The CDR3 reads CASSPQAASNTEAFF. For the CDR3, the DNA is TGTGCCAGCAGCCCCCAGGCAGCTTCGAACACTGAAGCTTTCTTT.

This clone showed up just once. The genes are TRBV6-5 and TRBJ1-2, with D unresolved. This CDR3 region has 14 residues. Trimming removed 6 bases at V and 4 bases at J, with 15 bases between. CDR1 and CDR2 from the germline V gene are MNHEY and SVGAGI. The CDR3 reads CASRGPERPYGYTF. The CDR3 DNA is TGTGCCAGCAGGGGCCCCGAGAGACCCTATGGCTACACCTTC.

V usage is TRBV9 and J usage is TRBJ1-4; no clear D gene. The CDR3 spans 15 residues. V shed 0 bases and J shed 0 bases, with 6 bases lying between them. Germline CDR1 and CDR2: SGDLS and YYNGEE. The CDR3 coding sequence is TGTGCCAGCAGCGTAGGATCGGCAACTAATGAAAAACTGTTTTTT. Amino acid sequence: CASSVGSATNEKLFF.

The chain employs TRBV6-5 and TRBJ1-1; tentative D call: TRBD1 (5 bases). Trimming shortened V by 6 bases and J by 0 bases, and 11 bases separated the two germline ends. Looked up from germline, CDR1 is MNHEY and CDR2 is SVGAGI. The CDR3 is 14 residues long. CDR3 loop: CASRPGHLNTEAFF. Here the CDR3 DNA reads TGTGCCAGCAGACCCGGACACTTGAACACTGAAGCTTTCTTT.

The chain has TRBV7-8 and TRBJ2-4; TRBD2 is a possible D gene (6 bases). The CDR3 runs 15 residues. Trimming stripped 3 bases from V and 1 base from J, with 10 bases between. From germline, CDR1 is SGHVS and CDR2 FQNEAQ. CDR3 nucleotides: TGTGCCAGCAGCTTCGGGGGTTTCGCCAAAAACATTCAGTACTTC. Encoded protein: CASSFGGFAKNIQYF.

This clone turned up a few times. The sample carries other DNA sequences with the same CDR3. This chain connects TRBV7-3 to TRBJ1-1; D gene ambiguous. This CDR3 has 13 amino acids. Germline CDR1 and CDR2: SGHTA and FQGTGA. V shed 3 bases and J shed 3 bases, with 8 bases lying between them. CDR3 region: CASSFGQDTEAFF. The CDR3, as DNA: TGTGCCAGCAGCTTTGGTCAGGACACTGAAGCTTTCTTT.

The chain joins TRBV5-1 to TRBJ1-3; no definite D call. Trimming removed 5 bases at V and 0 bases at J, with 9 bases between. The CDR3 is 14 amino acids. Germline-derived CDR1 and CDR2 are SGHRS and YFSETQ. The CDR3 here is CASRSRGSGNTIYF. The CDR3 nucleotides are TGCGCCAGCAGGTCCAGAGGCTCTGGAAACACCATATATTTT.

The CDR3 bases are TGTGCCAGCAGCTTAGGTAGCGGGGCTGAGCAGTACTTC. It encodes CASSLGSGAEQYF. This chain connects TRBV7-6 to TRBJ2-7; 8 nucleotides line up with TRBD2. Germline V gene data show CDR1 as SGHVS and CDR2 as FNYEAQ. J lost 7 bases, V lost 1 base, and 3 bases had no gene match. The CDR3 contains 13 residues.

The genes are TRBV7-8 and TRBJ2-7; D possibly corresponds to TRBD1 (5 bases). This CDR3 has 16 residues. In germline, CDR1 is SGHVS, CDR2 FQNEAQ. Trimming removed 1 base from V and 6 bases from J, with 19 bases in between. CDR3 coding DNA: TGTGCCAGCAGCTTAGTGCTTACGACAGCCCCTTTCGAGCAGTACTTC. Translation gives CASSLVLTTAPFEQYF.

This clone turned up a few times. The chain links TRBV19 to TRBJ2-1; no clear D gene. V dropped 3 bases and J dropped 11 bases, with 14 bases sitting between them. The CDR3 consists of 13 residues. Germline CDR1 reads LNHDA; CDR2 reads SQIVND (reference sequence). DNA of the CDR3: TGTGCCAGTAGTATCGCGGAGCTCCCTCAGCAGTTCTTC. Encoded protein: CASSIAELPQQFF. The full variable domain, completed using reference TRBV19 and TRBJ2-1, is DGGITQSPKYLFRKEGQNVTLSCEQNLNHDAMYWYRQDPGQGLRLIYYSQIVNDFQKGDIAEGYSVSREKKESFPLTVTSAQKNPTAFYLCASSIAELPQQFFGPGTRLTVL.

This rearrangement joins TRBV6-5 to TRBJ1-2, with 8 bases lining up with TRBD1. The CDR3 is 15 amino acids. Germline V lookup: CDR1 MNHEY, CDR2 SVGAGI. V dropped 0 bases and J dropped 7; count of bases not matched to a gene: 7. The CDR3 coding sequence is TGTGCCAGCAGTTACTCCGACAGGGGCGCATCTGGCTACACCTTC. It specifies CASSYSDRGASGYTF.

This clone was seen ten or more times. The V call is TRBV5-1, the J call TRBJ2-2, with D maybe TRBD1 (6 bases). V dropped 1 base and J dropped 6 bases, with 10 bases sitting between them. This CDR3 is 14 amino acids long. Germline V gives CDR1 SGHRS, CDR2 YFSETQ. CDR3 loop: CASSLLQGSGELFF. The CDR3 coding sequence is TGCGCCAGCAGCTTGCTACAGGGTTCCGGGGAGCTGTTTTTT.

The chain recombines TRBV5-4 with TRBJ2-7, with D perhaps being TRBD1 or TRBD2 (6 bases each). Trimming removed 10 bases at V and 0 bases at J, with 20 bases between. The V gene's germline CDR1 is SGHNT and CDR2 YYREEE (reference sequence). The CDR3 is 15 amino acids. CDR3 DNA: TGTGCCTACAGCCAAGGAGGGGGTAGCTCCTACGAGCAGTACTTC. Residues: CAYSQGGGSSYEQYF.

The V call is TRBV7-2, the J call TRBJ2-3; D gene ambiguous. This CDR3 has 13 residues. Per germline, CDR1 SGHTA and CDR2 FQGNSA. V lost 5 bases, J lost 4 bases, and 10 bases lay in between. The CDR3 reads CASSKSRADTQYF. The CDR3, as DNA: TGTGCCAGCAGCAAATCTCGGGCAGATACGCAGTATTTT. Together with reference TRBV7-2 and TRBJ2-3, the CDR3 gives the full variable domain: GAGVSQSPSNKVTEKGKDVELRCDPISGHTALYWYRQSLGQGLEFLIYFQGNSAPDKSGLPSDRFSAERTGGSVSTLTIQRTQQEDSAVYLCASSKSRADTQYFGPGTRLTVL.

This sequence joins TRBV5-6 and TRBJ2-7; 7 nucleotides align to TRBD2. CDR3 length: 14 amino acids. Germline CDR1 is SGHDT and CDR2 is YYEEEE. The V gene end was trimmed by 4 bases and the J gene end by 3 bases; junction bases not matched to a gene: 7. CDR3: CASSRTSFHYEQYF. For the CDR3, the DNA is TGTGCCAGCAGCAGGACTAGTTTCCACTACGAGCAGTACTTC.